The 10 T cell receptor beta chains in this list originate from one sample, sequenced in a study of T cells in Graves' hyperthyroidism and ophthalmopathy. Researchers took RNA transcripts and amplified the TCR beta CDR3 regions from them. During a first-round RT-PCR of the TCR CDR3, the HTBI primer set was used. TCRdb re-called the multiplex PCR reads through MiXCR, storing one row per CDR3 protein. The table includes 700,000 to 850,000 distinct CDR3 sequences, 35% detected once. The sample was blood. The receptors originated from a woman between 40 and 50 years old with Graves' hyperthyroidism.

This chain joins TRBV7-9 and TRBJ2-5; 8 bases match TRBD1. The CDR3 has 15 residues. CDR1 and CDR2 from the germline V gene are SEHNR and FQNEAQ (reference sequence). V dropped 5 bases and J dropped 2; count of bases not matched to a gene: 7. CDR3 nucleotides: TGTGCCAGCAGCCGCCCGGACAGGGCGCAAGAGACCCAGTACTTC. Translation: CASSRPDRAQETQYF.

This clonotype was seen only a few times. The V call is TRBV4-2, the J call TRBJ2-7; 7 bases map to TRBD2. V lost 6 bases and J lost 2; bases outside the gene matches: 4. This CDR3 spans 13 amino acids. Looked up from germline, CDR1 is LGHNA and CDR2 is YNFKEQ. The CDR3: CASSDGRPYEQYF. In DNA, the CDR3 is TGTGCCAGCAGTGACGGGAGGCCCTACGAGCAGTACTTC.

This clonotype was seen many times. The V and J genes are TRBV7-2 and TRBJ1-5, with a tentative D call TRBD1 (5 bases). CDR3 length: 14 amino acids. Germline values: CDR1 SGHTA, CDR2 FQGNSA. The V gene lost 1 base and the J gene lost 7 bases, with 11 bases spanning the gap. CDR3 coding DNA: TGTGCCAGCAGCTTAGTGCAGGGAGGGCAGCCCCAGCATTTT. It is translated as CASSLVQGGQPQHF.

On this clonotype itself: A junction end diverges from the germline sequence, so it may reflect a read error. CDR3 nucleotides: TGTGCCAGTATAGGGCAAGGGGACAATCGGCCCCAGCATTTT. Translating it yields CASIGQGDNRPQHF. The chain is built from TRBV19 and TRBJ1-5, with TRBD1 as a possible D gene (6 bases). The CDR3 sequence is 14 residues long. Germline V lookup: CDR1 LNHDA, CDR2 SQIVND (reference sequence).

The chain is built from TRBV5-6 and TRBJ2-7; 11 nucleotides match TRBD2. Germline lookup yields CDR1 SGHDT and CDR2 YYEEEE. V lost 2 bases, J lost 2 bases, and 3 bases stayed unmatched. The CDR3 loop spans 15 amino acids. CDR3 amino acids: CASSFSGRAAYEQYF. In DNA, the CDR3 is TGTGCCAGCAGCTTTAGCGGGAGGGCCGCCTACGAGCAGTACTTC.

This clonotype was seen at least ten times. The rearrangement uses TRBV18 and TRBJ2-5, with no clear D. Germline loops: CDR1 KGHSH, CDR2 LQKENI. This CDR3 is 14 amino acids long. V lost 2 bases and J 3 bases, leaving 10 bases between the germline ends. The CDR3, as DNA: TGTGCCAGCTCACCATACGTGGAAGAAGAGACCCAGTACTTC. Protein: CASSPYVEEETQYF.

This sequence joins TRBV10-3 and TRBJ2-7, with 13 bases identical to TRBD2. V shed 10 bases, J shed 0 bases, and the junction held 3 bases outside the gene matches. The CDR3 covers 14 residues. From germline, CDR1 is ENHRY and CDR2 SYGVKD. This chain's CDR3 is CATGTSGTSYEQYF. In DNA, the CDR3 is TGTGCCACCGGGACTAGCGGGACCTCCTACGAGCAGTACTTC.

The chain has TRBV27 and TRBJ1-1, with 8 positions matching TRBD1. CDR3 length equals 15 residues. V trimming: 4 bases; J trimming: 4 bases; junction bases outside the gene matches: 8. In germline, CDR1 is MNHEY, CDR2 SMNVEV (reference sequence). The chain's CDR3 is CASSSGQEAITEAFF. The CDR3 DNA is TGTGCCAGCAGTTCGGGACAGGAGGCGATCACTGAAGCTTTCTTT.

J is TRBJ1-1 and V is TRBV7-9, with D tentatively TRBD1 (5 bases). From germline, CDR1 is SEHNR and CDR2 FQNEAQ (reference sequence). With 1 base removed from V and 5 bases from J, the gap between germline ends came to 17 bases. The CDR3 runs to 16 residues. CDR3: CASSLVSRGGKTEAFF. The DNA for the CDR3 is TGTGCCAGCAGCTTAGTATCTCGGGGGGGGAAGACTGAAGCTTTCTTT.

In its sample, this clonotype was seen many times. V is TRBV20-1 and J is TRBJ2-5, with 10 positions matching TRBD2. Germline V gene data show CDR1 as DFQATT and CDR2 as SNEGSKA (reference sequence). This CDR3 region has 14 residues. CDR3 loop: CSESAGGPQETQYF. CDR3 coding DNA: TGCAGCGAGTCAGCGGGAGGGCCGCAAGAGACCCAGTACTTC.